This TCR beta chain derives from a study of shared clonotypes between healthy human individuals. Findings and limits, study-wide: It was observed that approximately 5% of naive CD4 clonotypes were shared across several donors.

For this clone: The antigen is unknown.

This was a deep-level run. It was roughly 200 ng DNA, tens of thousands of T cell genomes, that sorted-subset replicate PCRs used. TCRdb's table, derived via immunoSEQ multiplex PCR, lists solely in-frame clones and lacks some. The data show 950,000 to 1,200,000 clones, approximately 77% seen once. The J segment lost 6 bases and the V segment lost 5 bases, leaving 7 bases of the junction unmatched. The CDR3 runs to 14 residues. Germline CDR1 SGHTA, CDR2 FQGNSA. This sequence originates from a man between 18 and 35 years old in good health. Some clones in this sample may be carry-over from other donors' samples. The chain is built from TRBV7-2 and TRBJ2-5, with TRBD1 matching over 9 bases. Sequencing input: memory CD4+ T cells from PBMCs. Subset here: CD45RA-negative fraction. The CDR3 nucleotides read TGTGCCAGCAGCCCACAGGACAGGGGACAGACCCAGTACTTC. This gives the protein CASSPQDRGQTQYF.